Reported below is one T cell receptor beta chain. Its antigen is unknown. Qualities for individual bases were not recorded, and no much larger clone is one base off. The CDR3 regions of human TCRbeta chains were subjected to immunosequencing. The authors processed their data as follows. TCRs in the repertoires were matched against a reference library of SARS-CoV-2-specific TCRs that had been generated with the MIRA antigen-specificity platform. Breadth was defined as the fraction of unique TCRs that were SARS-CoV-2-associated. Depth was defined as the fraction of total T cells that were SARS-CoV-2-associated. Using the MIRA data, every spike-specific TCR was mapped to the spike region that the TCR reacted to and assigned to either a CD4 or a CD8 class. Log10-transformed breadth and depth values were compared by one-way ANOVA with Sidak's multiple comparisons tests. TCRdb mirrors the immuneACCESS table, restricted to in-frame sequences. Some clones are absent from its copies; in checked studies, under half trace to an unresolved V gene, and the reason for the others is unknown. Clone size and V and J calls were adopted from that table, with D and trimming inferred from the DNA. In this sample the table shows 75,000 to 100,000 clones, 85% to 90% of which occur a single time. The ten largest clones capture approximately 24% of the sample.

These data originate in a study of T cell responses to AZD1222 COVID-19 vaccine (dated by TCRdb to the early 2020s). In the study overall: Because spike-specific TCR depth and breadth did not differ between the two schedules, AZD1222 recipients who got a second dose at roughly 4 weeks were pooled with those who got a second dose at roughly 12 weeks. Enrollment into the trials was organized by age into subgroups of 18-55, 56-69 and 70-plus years, and those subgroups contained roughly 140, 27 and 60 TCR-sequenced participants, respectively. A total of just over 230 trial participants underwent TCR sequencing, of whom roughly 210 had received two doses of AZD1222 and 26 had received two doses of the MenACWY control vaccine. Summary of the overall study and its limitations: Conclusions about previously exposed vaccinees are limited, since just five or six AZD1222 recipients were seropositive for SARS-CoV-2 at baseline. The 56-69-year group was small, and its depth increase did not reach significance, likely because of low power. No day 14 peak-response samples were available, so repertoires were characterized only after the peak T cell response. Reportedly, close to half of the unique spike-specific TCRs recognized epitopes lying outside the regions that are mutated in the B.1.351 and B.1.1.7 variants. The whole spike protein was spanned by vaccine-associated CD4 TCRs, and dominant responses were seen in regions 160-218 and 743-854. Spike-specific TCR breadth and depth rose significantly after two AZD1222 doses compared with day 0 and with MenACWY recipients. Participants were mostly white British, with more females than males. The authors suggested clonal diversity may have been underestimated.

CDR1 is given as MNHNY and CDR2 as SVGAGI, both from the germline V gene (reference sequence). The germline V and J ends show losses of 7 bases and 3 bases respectively, and no gene match explains 4 bases of the junction. The CDR3 spans 13 residues, from the cysteine through the phenylalanine. The only DNA kept is the CDR3, 39 bases in frame from the first base. The time point label on this specimen signifies: baseline before first vaccination. Vaccinee samples were obtained from the UK trials COV001 and COV002, which included a single-blind randomized controlled phase 2/3 trial of AZD1222 (ChAdOx1 nCoV-19) in healthy adults. For TCRbeta chain sequencing, PBMC samples from trial participants were taken at day 0 and at day 28 after the second dose.

The clonotype was recovered from an adult in good health. The chain was built from TRBV6-6 and TRBJ2-5; a stretch of 8 junction bases matches TRBD2. Sequenced here: peripheral blood, sampled on day 0 of AZD1222 vaccination. The CDR3 loop reads CASKDSGKETQYF. The DNA is as follows: TGTGCCAGCAAGGATAGCGGGAAAGAGACCCAGTACTTC.